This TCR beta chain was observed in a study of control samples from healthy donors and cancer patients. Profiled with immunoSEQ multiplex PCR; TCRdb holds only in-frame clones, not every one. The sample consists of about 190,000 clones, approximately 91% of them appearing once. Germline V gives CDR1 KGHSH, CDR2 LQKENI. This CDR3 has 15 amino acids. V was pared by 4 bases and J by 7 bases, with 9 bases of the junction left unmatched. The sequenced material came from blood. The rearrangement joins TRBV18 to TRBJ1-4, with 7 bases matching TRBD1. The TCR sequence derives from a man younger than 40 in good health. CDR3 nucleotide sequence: TGTGCCAGCTCACTCACGGAACAGGGGAGTGAAAAACTGTTTTTT. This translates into CASSLTEQGSEKLFF.